This T cell receptor beta chain originates from a study of tumor-infiltrating lymphocytes in primary liver carcinoma. Only a few counts were recorded for this clonotype. The ends lost 2 bases at V and 5 bases at J; junction bases unmatched: 10. The CDR3 length is 17 residues. Germline-derived CDR1 and CDR2 are SGHRS and YFSETQ. Reverse transcription of roughly 0.45 ug total RNA with a constant-region primer produced TCR beta cDNA. Generation of the TCR beta libraries relied on three nested multiplex PCR rounds using slightly modified ARM-PCR. The first two PCR rounds used TRBV1-TRBV30 forward primers with a C-beta reverse primer, 9 to 10 cycles each. TCRdb called the multiplex PCR reads again in MiXCR, with one record for every CDR3 protein. The table lists approximately 300,000 distinct CDR3 sequences, about 60% of them singletons. Germline DNA was also extracted, and blood RNA derived from unsorted whole blood.

The TCR originated in a middle-aged man with primary liver carcinoma and hepatitis B virus infection. The chain links TRBV5-1 to TRBJ2-7, with 13 bases fitting TRBD2. Sequencing was done on a sample of peripheral blood. In DNA form, the CDR3 reads TGCGCCAGCAGCTTCACCGGACTAGCGGGAGCTGTGGACGAGCAGTACTTC. Its translation: CASSFTGLAGAVDEQYF.